These 10 T cell receptor beta chains originate from one sample sequenced in a study of cytomegalovirus exposure and HLA in healthy donors. With 60 Vbeta and 13 Jbeta primers, the PCR was carried out. Measured with immunoSEQ multiplex PCR; TCRdb has only the in-frame clones, and not every one. The repertoire holds approximately 190,000 clones, with about 83% as singletons. The sequenced sample was PBMCs. Receptor source: a man between 40 and 49 years old in good health and CMV-seropositive.

This rearrangement joins TRBV9 to TRBJ2-3; 9 bases align to TRBD1. This CDR3 has 17 amino acids. The germline CDR1 and CDR2 sequences are SGDLS and YYNGEE. V trimming: 4 bases; J trimming: 4 bases; junction bases outside the gene matches: 13. CDR3 sequence (DNA): TGTGCCAGCAGCTCTCCGGGACAGGGCGGAGTCGCAGATACGCAGTATTTT. This encodes CASSSPGQGGVADTQYF.

This clone occurred a few times. The chain employs TRBV9 and TRBJ1-4, with D unclear. Germline V gene data show CDR1 as SGDLS and CDR2 as YYNGEE. Trimming took off 0 bases at V and 3 bases at J, with 6 bases between the two ends. There are 14 residues in the CDR3. The CDR3 region has the DNA TGTGCCAGCAGCGTAGGCCAGGCTAATGAAAAACTGTTTTTT. Translation gives CASSVGQANEKLFF. The full variable domain, rest sourced from reference TRBV9 and TRBJ1-4, is DSGVTQTPKHLITATGQRVTLRCSPRSGDLSVYWYQQSLDQGLQFLIQYYNGEERAKGNILERFSAQQFPDLHSELNLSSLELGDSALYFCASSVGQANEKLFFGSGTQLSVL.

The V and J genes are TRBV7-9 and TRBJ2-7, with 9 positions matching TRBD1. Germline V lookup: CDR1 SEHNR, CDR2 FQNEAQ (reference sequence). The CDR3 extends over 14 amino acids. The ends lost 8 bases at V and 0 bases at J; junction bases unmatched: 5. The CDR3 DNA is TGTGCCAGCGGCAAGACAGGGGGCTCCTACGAGCAGTACTTC. Translation gives CASGKTGGSYEQYF.

In this sample, this clone turned up once. The chain is built from TRBV5-4 and TRBJ1-1, with a weak D call TRBD1 (6 bases). V was clipped by 3 bases and J by 7 bases, with 10 bases between them. The CDR3 length is 12 residues. Germline CDR1 and CDR2: SGHNT and YYREEE (reference sequence). CDR3 protein: CASSSGEGEAFF. The CDR3 DNA sequence: TGTGCCAGCAGCTCAGGGGAGGGTGAAGCTTTCTTT.

This chain links TRBV7-2 with TRBJ2-1, with 7 bases matching TRBD2. Trimming took 5 bases from V and 7 from J; bases not matched to a gene: 8. CDR3 length equals 14 residues. The germline gives CDR1 SGHTA, CDR2 FQGNSA. CDR3 sequence reads: CASSTTREGNEQFF. The DNA of the CDR3 is TGTGCCAGCAGCACTACTAGGGAGGGAAATGAGCAGTTCTTC.

The genes are TRBV9 and TRBJ1-1, with no clear D. Germline CDR1 is SGDLS and CDR2 is YYNGEE. Between the trimmed V and J ends, which lost 3 bases and 1 base, there was a span of 7 bases. This CDR3 comprises 13 residues. The CDR3 is CASSASWNTEAFF. In DNA, the CDR3 is TGTGCCAGCAGCGCTAGTTGGAACACTGAAGCTTTCTTT.

This chain uses TRBV7-3 with TRBJ2-2; 7 bases are a match to TRBD1. V shed 6 bases and J 0 bases; nucleotides not matched to a gene: 7. Germline lookup yields CDR1 SGHTA and CDR2 FQGTGA. The CDR3 extends over 16 amino acids. CDR3 DNA sequence: TGTGCCAGCAGTCCCCCAGGGGGATCGAACACCGGGGAGCTGTTTTTT. It encodes CASSPPGGSNTGELFF. The variable domain in full, completed from reference TRBV7-3 and TRBJ2-2, reads GAGVSQTPSNKVTEKGKYVELRCDPISGHTALYWYRQSLGQGPEFLIYFQGTGAADDSGLPNDRFFAVRPEGSVSTLKIQRTERGDSAVYLCASSPPGGSNTGELFFGEGSRLTVL.

The V gene is TRBV6-5, the J gene TRBJ1-2; D is perhaps TRBD1 (5 bases). Trimming pared 6 bases from V and 4 bases from J, leaving 15 bases between. Germline V gives CDR1 MNHEY, CDR2 SVGAGI. The CDR3 loop spans 14 amino acids. CDR3 loop: CASSYLQGGYGYTF. CDR3 DNA: TGTGCCAGCAGCTACCTTCAGGGCGGCTATGGCTACACCTTC.

The chain has TRBV5-1 and TRBJ2-1; 9 nucleotides agree with TRBD2. The trim removed 1 base at V and 8 bases at J, leaving 22 bases unmatched. Germline-derived CDR1 and CDR2 are SGHRS and YFSETQ. This CDR3 contains 20 residues. The CDR3 spells CASSLNGRAGGSRAAYEQFF. DNA of the CDR3: TGCGCCAGCAGCTTGAATGGGCGAGCGGGAGGATCTAGGGCCGCCTATGAGCAGTTCTTC.

This sequence joins TRBV5-1 and TRBJ1-1; no firm D call. The germline gives CDR1 SGHRS, CDR2 YFSETQ. Trimming removed 1 base from V and 0 bases from J, with 7 bases in between. The CDR3 is 14 amino acids. This chain's CDR3 is CASSLSSMNTEAFF. The CDR3 bases are TGCGCCAGCAGCTTGAGTAGTATGAACACTGAAGCTTTCTTT.